This record looks at one T cell receptor beta chain sequence and its context. Original data processing: Using reference gene primer amplification, nucleated cell counts were estimated. The method was immunoSEQ multiplex PCR; TCRdb's version includes in-frame clones alone and lacks a portion of them. For V, J and clone size, that table is used; D and trimming come from the DNA. Of 150,000 to 200,000 clones listed, 88% are singletons. These data originate in a study of blood T cell repertoires in COVID-19. Overall study: T cells, B-cell-depleted T cells, or PBMCs supplied cDNA or gDNA.

The CDR3 runs 14 residues. Trimming stripped 4 bases from V and 0 bases from J, with 7 bases between. CDR1 GTSNPN and CDR2 SVGIG come from the germline V gene (reference sequence). This receptor was taken from a human donor in a cohort sampled during active COVID-19. Source material: peripheral blood. This chain uses TRBV30 with TRBJ1-6; D gene uncertain. CDR3 protein: CAWKTGSYNSPLHF. In DNA, the CDR3 is TGTGCCTGGAAAACGGGCTCCTATAATTCACCCCTCCACTTT.